This T cell receptor (beta chain) was obtained from a study of T cells in localized non-small cell lung cancer. Broader study findings: In the blood, greater T cell density corresponded to longer overall survival. The appearance of a median approximately 60 of the top 100 tumor clones was seen in adjacent lung. Uninvolved adjacent lung had the highest recorded T cell clonality, with tumor below it.

As to this clone: Antigen: not known.

Generated by immunoSEQ multiplex PCR, the TCRdb table keeps only in-frame clones and is missing some. The sample holds around 40,000 clones, 65% to 90% seen once. Source: PBMCs, taken before any cancer treatment. The receptor's source is a man aged 40 to 75 with stage II lung adenocarcinoma.

CDR3 protein: CASSLRTDRNSPLHF. The CDR3 coding sequence is TGTGCCAGCAGCTTGAGAACAGACCGAAATTCACCCCTCCACTTT. This sequence joins TRBV7-2 and TRBJ1-6; no clear D gene. V gave up 3 bases and J gave up 7 bases, with 13 bases separating them. CDR3 length: 15 residues. Germline CDR1 and CDR2: SGHTA and FQGNSA.